The 6 T cell receptor beta chains below were found in one sample sequenced in a study of Tregs in tolerant kidney transplant recipients. Sequencing was performed with immunoSEQ multiplex PCR; in TCRdb, only in-frame clones are kept and a portion is missing. Of approximately 65,000 clones in the sample, 80% to 85% were seen once. The material sequenced was CD4+ T cells from blood. The receptors were sampled from a human donor in good health.

This rearrangement joins TRBV19 to TRBJ2-3; the D gene is possibly TRBD1 (6 bases). CDR3 length equals 18 residues. The V end lost 2 bases, the J end lost 5 bases, and 23 bases lay between the germline ends. CDR1 and CDR2 from the germline V gene are LNHDA and SQIVND (reference sequence). The chain's CDR3 is CASSISLSWRQGRDTQYF. In DNA, the CDR3 is TGTGCCAGTAGTATAAGTCTGAGCTGGCGGCAGGGGAGAGATACGCAGTATTTT.

The genes are TRBV4-1 and TRBJ1-4, with 10 bases that match TRBD1. V was clipped by 4 bases and J by 8 bases; unmatched bases: 4. CDR1 is MGHRA, CDR2 YSYEKL, per germline. The CDR3 covers 14 residues. The CDR3 protein is CASSPPDRGEKLFF. The DNA of the CDR3 is TGCGCCAGCAGCCCCCCGGACAGGGGGGAAAAACTGTTTTTT.

This rearrangement joins TRBV18 to TRBJ2-5; D gene ambiguous. CDR1 is KGHSH and CDR2 is LQKENI in the germline V gene. The CDR3 consists of 15 residues. Trimming pared 2 bases from V and 1 base from J, leaving 11 bases between. The CDR3 loop reads CASSPETTIQETQYF. In DNA form, the CDR3 reads TGTGCCAGCTCACCAGAAACTACTATCCAAGAGACCCAGTACTTC.

The chain uses TRBV18 and TRBJ2-3; 8 bases agree with TRBD2. This CDR3 contains 18 residues. Germline loops: CDR1 KGHSH, CDR2 LQKENI. The V and J ends lost 0 bases and 0 bases, in that order; junction bases with no gene match: 8. DNA for the CDR3: TGTGCCAGCTCACCACCGCTTTTCCAGCGGGGGAGCACAGATACGCAGTATTTT. This gives the protein CASSPPLFQRGSTDTQYF.

The chain recombines TRBV9 with TRBJ2-1, with 12 bases aligning to TRBD2. V dropped 1 base and J dropped 6; count of bases not matched to a gene: 2. From germline, CDR1 is SGDLS and CDR2 YYNGEE. The length of the CDR3 is 15 residues. Here the CDR3 DNA reads TGTGCCAGCAGCGTACTAGCGGGAGGGCCCAATGAGCAGTTCTTC. This codes for CASSVLAGGPNEQFF.

A single count supports this clone. The chain carries TRBV15 and TRBJ1-1, with TRBD1 matching over 7 bases. The CDR3 is 14 residues long. V shed 1 base and J 2 bases; nucleotides not matched to a gene: 1. Germline values: CDR1 LNHNV, CDR2 YYDKDF (reference sequence). CDR3 DNA: TGTGCCACCAGCAGAGGAGGGGGCAACACTGAAGCTTTCTTT. The encoded protein is CATSRGGGNTEAFF.